Listed here is a single T cell receptor (beta chain). The antigen remains unidentified. The length of the CDR3 is 18 residues. Using immunoSEQ multiplex PCR, the repertoire was profiled, and TCRdb retains in-frame clones only, with some absent. The table lists 80,000 to 85,000 clones, about 86% of them singletons. This record belongs to a study of OX40 agonist ivuxolimab in advanced cancers. The study, taken as a whole, reports: Part of the nonresponder group also had normalized T-cell clonal expansion that was low.

The TCR was taken from an adult with an advanced solid tumor such as melanoma, head and neck, liver or kidney cancer. This specimen consisted of CD4+ or CD8+ T cells sorted from blood, obtained in a trial of the OX40 agonist ivuxolimab. The chain couples TRBV12-1 to TRBJ2-3; no DNA check was done on the table's D call, TRBD2. TRBV12-1 is noted as a pseudogene. The CDR3 DNA reads as TGTGCCAGCAGCTTTGCAGGCCGCAACGCGGGGGGAGAGGATACGCAGTATTTT. Its protein product is CASSFAGRNAGGEDTQYF.